These T cell receptor beta chains were read from a single sample in a study of blood T cell repertoires in COVID-19. Profiling relied on immunoSEQ multiplex PCR, and the TCRdb table lists in-frame clones only, not all of them. The data contain around 300,000 clones, around 85% of them singletons. What was sequenced was peripheral blood. The receptors stem from a woman in her seventies with acute or convalescent COVID-19. Both conserved end residues are part of each CDR3. D genes are given only for firm matches.

j_gene | d_gene | v_gene | CDR3aa | CDR3nt
TRBJ1-2 | - | TRBV4-1 | CASSQDSGNYGYTF | TGCGCCAGCAGCCAAGACTCGGGGAACTATGGCTACACCTTC
TRBJ2-5 | TRBD2 | TRBV5-4 | CASSFGGAQETQYF | TGTGCCAGCAGCTTCGGGGGGGCCCAAGAGACCCAGTACTTC
TRBJ2-1 | TRBD2 | TRBV7-6 | CASSPDGAGLAGRNEQFF | TGTGCCAGCAGCCCAGATGGCGCGGGACTAGCGGGGCGCAATGAGCAGTTCTTC
TRBJ2-3 | TRBD2 | TRBV4-1 | CASSSQGTSSTDTQYF | TGCGCCAGCAGCTCTCAGGGGACTAGCAGCACAGATACGCAGTATTTT
TRBJ1-1 | - | TRBV7-2 | CASSLLAGQGAFF | TGTGCCAGCAGCTTATTAGCGGGGCAGGGAGCTTTCTTT
TRBJ2-3 | TRBD2 | TRBV20-1 | CSASFSGGGTDTQYF | TGCAGTGCTAGTTTTAGCGGGGGGGGCACAGATACGCAGTATTTT
TRBJ2-1 | - | TRBV7-3 | CASIQRGTHNEQFF | TGTGCCAGCATCCAAAGGGGGACCCACAATGAGCAGTTCTTC
TRBJ1-5 | - | TRBV19 | CASSMGARQPQHF | TGTGCCAGTAGTATGGGGGCTCGGCAGCCCCAGCATTTT
TRBJ2-2 | - | TRBV7-9 | CASSPFSGYREAGELFF | TGTGCCAGCAGCCCCTTCAGTGGGTACCGGGAAGCCGGGGAGCTGTTTTTT
TRBJ1-2 | TRBD1 | TRBV5-5 | CASSLRDRGMIGGYTF | TGTGCCAGCAGCCTCAGGGACAGGGGGATGATTGGCGGCTACACCTTC